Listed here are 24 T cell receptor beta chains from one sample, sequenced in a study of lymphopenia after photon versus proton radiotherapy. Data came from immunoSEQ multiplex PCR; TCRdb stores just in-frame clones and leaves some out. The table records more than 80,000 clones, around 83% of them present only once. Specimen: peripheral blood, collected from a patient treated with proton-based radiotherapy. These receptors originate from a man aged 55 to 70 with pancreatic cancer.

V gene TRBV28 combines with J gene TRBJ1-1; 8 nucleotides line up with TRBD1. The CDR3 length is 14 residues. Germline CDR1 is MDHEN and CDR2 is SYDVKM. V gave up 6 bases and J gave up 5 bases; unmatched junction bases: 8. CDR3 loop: CASRSGGTGTEAFF. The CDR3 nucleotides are TGTGCCAGCAGGTCAGGGGGCACAGGGACTGAAGCTTTCTTT.

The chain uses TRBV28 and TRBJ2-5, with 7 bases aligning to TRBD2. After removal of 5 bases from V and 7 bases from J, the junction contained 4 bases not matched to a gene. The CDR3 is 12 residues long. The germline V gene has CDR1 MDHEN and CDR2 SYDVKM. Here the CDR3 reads CASSPGGGTQYF. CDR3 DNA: TGTGCCAGCAGTCCGGGCGGGGGGACCCAGTACTTC.

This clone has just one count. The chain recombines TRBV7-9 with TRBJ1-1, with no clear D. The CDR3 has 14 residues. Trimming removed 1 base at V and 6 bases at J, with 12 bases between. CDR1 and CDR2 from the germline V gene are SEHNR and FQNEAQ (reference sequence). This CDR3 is CASSLVGRKAEAFF. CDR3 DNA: TGTGCCAGCAGCTTAGTGGGCAGGAAGGCTGAAGCTTTCTTT.

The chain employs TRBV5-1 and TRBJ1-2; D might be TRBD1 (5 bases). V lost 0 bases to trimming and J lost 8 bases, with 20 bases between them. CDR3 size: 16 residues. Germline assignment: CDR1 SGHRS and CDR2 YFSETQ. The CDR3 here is CASSLGLWGETGGYTF. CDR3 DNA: TGCGCCAGCAGCTTGGGATTATGGGGGGAGACGGGAGGCTACACCTTC.

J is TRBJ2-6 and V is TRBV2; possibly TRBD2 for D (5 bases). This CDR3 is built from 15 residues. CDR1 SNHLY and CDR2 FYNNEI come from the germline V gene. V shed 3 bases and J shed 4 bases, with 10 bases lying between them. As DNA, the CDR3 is TGTGCCAGCAGTGATTTGGGGAGCGGGGCCAACGTCCTGACTTTC. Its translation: CASSDLGSGANVLTF.

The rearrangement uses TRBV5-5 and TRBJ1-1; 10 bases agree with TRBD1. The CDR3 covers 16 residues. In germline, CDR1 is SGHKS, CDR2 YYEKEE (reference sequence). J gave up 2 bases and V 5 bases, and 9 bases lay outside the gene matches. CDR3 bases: TGTGCCAGCAGTTCAGACAGGGGGCATTTTAACACTGAAGCTTTCTTT. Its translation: CASSSDRGHFNTEAFF. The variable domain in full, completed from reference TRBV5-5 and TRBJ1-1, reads DAGVTQSPTHLIKTRGQQVTLRCSPISGHKSVSWYQQVLGQGPQFIFQYYEKEERGRGNFPDRFSARQFPNYSSELNVNALLLGDSALYLCASSSDRGHFNTEAFFGQGTRLTVV.

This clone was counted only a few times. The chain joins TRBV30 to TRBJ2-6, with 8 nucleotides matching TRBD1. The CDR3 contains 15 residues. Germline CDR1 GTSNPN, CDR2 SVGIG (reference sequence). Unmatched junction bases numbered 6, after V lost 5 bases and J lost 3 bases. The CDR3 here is CAWAGGWSGANVLTF. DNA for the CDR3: TGTGCCTGGGCAGGGGGCTGGAGTGGGGCCAACGTCCTGACTTTC. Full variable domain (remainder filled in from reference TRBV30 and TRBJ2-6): SQTIHQWPATLVQPVGSPLSLECTVEGTSNPNLYWYRQAAGRGLQLLFYSVGIGQISSEVPQNLSASRPQDRQFILSSKKLLLSDSGFYLCAWAGGWSGANVLTFGAGSRLTVL.

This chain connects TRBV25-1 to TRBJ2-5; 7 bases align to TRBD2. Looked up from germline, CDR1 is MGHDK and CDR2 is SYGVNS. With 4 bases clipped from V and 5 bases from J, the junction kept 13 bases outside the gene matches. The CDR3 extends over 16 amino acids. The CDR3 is CASSGVREGGWETQYF. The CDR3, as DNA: TGTGCCAGCAGTGGGGTAAGGGAGGGAGGATGGGAGACCCAGTACTTC.

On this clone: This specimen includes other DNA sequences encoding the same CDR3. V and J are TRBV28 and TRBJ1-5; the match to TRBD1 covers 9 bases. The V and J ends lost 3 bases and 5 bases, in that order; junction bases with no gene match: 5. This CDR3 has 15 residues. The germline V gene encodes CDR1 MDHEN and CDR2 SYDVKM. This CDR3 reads CASSLVGQGYQPQHF. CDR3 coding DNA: TGTGCCAGCAGTTTGGTGGGACAGGGATATCAGCCCCAGCATTTT.

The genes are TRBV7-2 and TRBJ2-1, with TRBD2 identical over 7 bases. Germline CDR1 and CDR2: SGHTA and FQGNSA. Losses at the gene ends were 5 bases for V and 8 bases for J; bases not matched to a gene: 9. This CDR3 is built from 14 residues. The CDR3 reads CASSPGLRVDEQFF. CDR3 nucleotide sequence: TGTGCCAGCAGCCCGGGACTAAGGGTGGATGAGCAGTTCTTC.

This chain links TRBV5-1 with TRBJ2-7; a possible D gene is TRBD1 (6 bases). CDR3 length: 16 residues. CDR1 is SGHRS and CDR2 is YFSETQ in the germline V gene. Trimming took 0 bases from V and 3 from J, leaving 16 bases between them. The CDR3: CASSLEGQHTFYEQYF. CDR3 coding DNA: TGCGCCAGCAGCTTGGAAGGACAGCACACCTTCTACGAGCAGTACTTC.

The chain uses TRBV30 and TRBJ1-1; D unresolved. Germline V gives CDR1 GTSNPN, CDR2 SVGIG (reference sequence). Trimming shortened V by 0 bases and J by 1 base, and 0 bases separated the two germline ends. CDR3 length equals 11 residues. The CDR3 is CAWSVNTEAFF. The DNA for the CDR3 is TGTGCCTGGAGTGTGAACACTGAAGCTTTCTTT. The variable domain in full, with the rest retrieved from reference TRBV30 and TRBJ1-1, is SQTIHQWPATLVQPVGSPLSLECTVEGTSNPNLYWYRQAAGRGLQLLFYSVGIGQISSEVPQNLSASRPQDRQFILSSKKLLLSDSGFYLCAWSVNTEAFFGQGTRLTVV.

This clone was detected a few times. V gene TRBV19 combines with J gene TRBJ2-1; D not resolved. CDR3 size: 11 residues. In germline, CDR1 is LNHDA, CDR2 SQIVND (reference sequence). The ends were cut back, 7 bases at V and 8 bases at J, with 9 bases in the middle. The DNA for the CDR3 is TGTGCCAGTACCGTCCAGGATGAGCAGTTCTTC. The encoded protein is CASTVQDEQFF.

The CDR3 region is CASTPSGSTDTQYF. The DNA of the CDR3 is TGCGCCAGCACCCCTAGCGGTAGCACAGATACGCAGTATTTT. The V call is TRBV5-1, the J call TRBJ2-3; 7 bases fit TRBD2. V dropped 6 bases and J dropped 0; count of bases not matched to a gene: 4. Looked up from germline, CDR1 is SGHRS and CDR2 is YFSETQ. This CDR3 region has 14 residues.

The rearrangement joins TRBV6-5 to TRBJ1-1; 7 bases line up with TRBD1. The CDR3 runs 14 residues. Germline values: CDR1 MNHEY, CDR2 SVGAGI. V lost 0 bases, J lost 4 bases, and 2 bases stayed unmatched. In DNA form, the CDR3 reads TGTGCCAGCAGTTACTCCTGGACAGGCACTGAAGCTTTCTTT. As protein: CASSYSWTGTEAFF.

The CDR3 here is CASSLFSQGFTEAFF. As DNA, the CDR3 is TGTGCCAGCAGTTTATTTTCACAGGGTTTCACTGAAGCTTTCTTT. The chain joins TRBV28 to TRBJ1-1, with D possibly being TRBD1 (6 bases). The CDR3 runs 15 residues. The germline V gene encodes CDR1 MDHEN and CDR2 SYDVKM. The germline V and J ends were trimmed by 1 base and 4 bases, with 13 bases remaining between them.

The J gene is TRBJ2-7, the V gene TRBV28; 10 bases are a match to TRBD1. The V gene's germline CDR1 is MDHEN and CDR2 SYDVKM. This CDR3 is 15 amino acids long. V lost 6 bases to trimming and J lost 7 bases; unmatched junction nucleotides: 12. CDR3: CASSSPGQGTWEQYF. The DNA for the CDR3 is TGTGCCAGCAGCTCCCCGGGACAGGGGACGTGGGAGCAGTACTTC.

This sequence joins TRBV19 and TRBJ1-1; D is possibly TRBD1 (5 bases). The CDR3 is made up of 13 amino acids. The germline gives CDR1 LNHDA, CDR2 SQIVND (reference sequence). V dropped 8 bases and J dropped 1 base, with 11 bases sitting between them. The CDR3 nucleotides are TGTGCCAGTGGGGGGGACCGGAACACTGAAGCTTTCTTT. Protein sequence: CASGGDRNTEAFF.

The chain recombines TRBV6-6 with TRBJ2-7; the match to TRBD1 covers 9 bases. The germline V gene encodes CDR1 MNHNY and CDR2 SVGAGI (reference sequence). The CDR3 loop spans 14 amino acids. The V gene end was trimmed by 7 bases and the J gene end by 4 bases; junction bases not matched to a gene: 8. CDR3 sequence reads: CASNFKTGGYEQYF. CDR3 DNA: TGTGCCAGCAACTTCAAGACAGGGGGTTACGAGCAGTACTTC.

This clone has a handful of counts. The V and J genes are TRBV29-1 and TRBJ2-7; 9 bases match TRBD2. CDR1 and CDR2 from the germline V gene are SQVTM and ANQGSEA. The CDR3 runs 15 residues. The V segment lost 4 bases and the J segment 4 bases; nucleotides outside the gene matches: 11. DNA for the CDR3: TGCAGCGTTGTATCACCTAGCGGGATAAGGTACGAGCAGTACTTC. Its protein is CSVVSPSGIRYEQYF.

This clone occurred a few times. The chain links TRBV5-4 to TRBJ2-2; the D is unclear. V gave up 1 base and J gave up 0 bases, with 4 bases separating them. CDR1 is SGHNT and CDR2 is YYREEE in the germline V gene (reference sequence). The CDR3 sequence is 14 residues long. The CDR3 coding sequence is TGTGCCAGCAGCTTGCGGTCGAACACCGGGGAGCTGTTTTTT. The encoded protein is CASSLRSNTGELFF.

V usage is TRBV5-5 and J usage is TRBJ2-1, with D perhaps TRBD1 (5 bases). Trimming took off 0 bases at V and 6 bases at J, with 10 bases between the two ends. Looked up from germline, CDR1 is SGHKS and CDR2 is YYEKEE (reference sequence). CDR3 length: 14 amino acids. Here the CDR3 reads CASSLVGAPNEQFF. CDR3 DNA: TGTGCCAGCAGCTTGGTAGGGGCGCCCAATGAGCAGTTCTTC. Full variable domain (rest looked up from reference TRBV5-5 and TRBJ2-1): DAGVTQSPTHLIKTRGQQVTLRCSPISGHKSVSWYQQVLGQGPQFIFQYYEKEERGRGNFPDRFSARQFPNYSSELNVNALLLGDSALYLCASSLVGAPNEQFFGPGTRLTVL.

The CDR3 bases are TGTGCCAGCAGCCGGAGAGGACTAGCGGTCCCCTACGAGCAGTACTTC. This gives the protein CASSRRGLAVPYEQYF. This rearrangement joins TRBV27 to TRBJ2-5, with 10 bases aligning to TRBD2. The better agreement between TRBJ2-7 and the DNA end casts doubt on the J call. The CDR3 totals 16 residues. Germline V CDR1 and CDR2: MNHEY, SMNVEV (reference sequence).

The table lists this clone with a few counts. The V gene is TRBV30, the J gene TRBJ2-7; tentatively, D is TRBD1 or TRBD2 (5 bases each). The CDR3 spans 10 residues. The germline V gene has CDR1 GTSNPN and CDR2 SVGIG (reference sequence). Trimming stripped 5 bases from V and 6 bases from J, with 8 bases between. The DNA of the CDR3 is TGTGCCTGGGGGGGACCCGAGCAGTACTTC. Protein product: CAWGGPEQYF. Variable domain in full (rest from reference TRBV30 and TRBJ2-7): SQTIHQWPATLVQPVGSPLSLECTVEGTSNPNLYWYRQAAGRGLQLLFYSVGIGQISSEVPQNLSASRPQDRQFILSSKKLLLSDSGFYLCAWGGPEQYFGPGTRLTVT.